The 17 T cell receptor beta chains presented below share a single source sample, sequenced in a study of CXCR3-negative and CXCR3-positive naive CD8 T cells. TRB cDNA libraries were made by UMI-labeled 5' RACE. TCRdb re-called the 5' RACE reads, yielding one record per CDR3 amino acid sequence without DNA. Here the sample table reports 60,000 or so distinct CDR3 sequences. The source material was memory CD8+ T cells from blood. These receptors were obtained from a human donor in good health. Some clones in this sample may be carry-over from other donors' samples.

This chain links TRBV7-9 with TRBJ2-5; TCRdb lists TRBD2, though no DNA is available to test this call. The CDR3 consists of 14 residues. Per the germline V gene, CDR1 is SEHNR and CDR2 is FQNEAQ (reference sequence). The chain's CDR3 is CASSLVEGQETQYF.

The rearrangement joins TRBV7-9 to TRBJ2-3; the D gene TCRdb calls, TRBD2, cannot be checked with no DNA. The CDR3 consists of 15 residues. Looked up from germline, CDR1 is SEHNR and CDR2 is FQNEAQ (reference sequence). CDR3 sequence: CASSSRETSTDTQYF.

The CDR3 spells CASSTPDGISYEQYF. This sequence joins TRBV6-5 and TRBJ2-7. CDR3 length: 15 amino acids. Germline-derived CDR1 and CDR2 are MNHEY and SVGAGI.

The chain employs TRBV19 and TRBJ2-7; there is no DNA to check the TCRdb D call of TRBD2. Looked up from germline, CDR1 is LNHDA and CDR2 is SQIVND (reference sequence). The CDR3 contains 14 residues. The CDR3 region is CATALAVYSYEQYF.

The gene calls are TRBV7-9 and TRBJ1-1; the D gene TCRdb calls, TRBD1, cannot be checked with no DNA. Germline V CDR1 and CDR2: SEHNR, FQNEAQ (reference sequence). The CDR3 sequence is 14 residues long. The CDR3 loop reads CASSPPGQGREAFF.

The V gene is TRBV29-1, the J gene TRBJ2-1; TCRdb's D gene call, TRBD2, goes unchecked for lack of DNA. The CDR3 contains 16 residues. Germline V CDR1 and CDR2: SQVTM, ANQGSEA. The chain's CDR3 is CSVLPGLAGPLNEQFF.

This sequence joins TRBV20-1 and TRBJ2-7; TCRdb lists TRBD2, though no DNA is available to test this call. The germline V gene encodes CDR1 DFQATT and CDR2 SNEGSKA (reference sequence). This CDR3 contains 16 residues. The CDR3 protein is CSARDLKGLDPLEQYF.

The V call is TRBV12-3 or TRBV12-4, the J call TRBJ2-5; TCRdb outputs TRBD2, but without DNA this stays unchecked. This CDR3 is 12 amino acids long. CDR3 in amino acids: CASNAGGETQYF.

This clonotype is large by frequency. J is TRBJ2-1 and V is TRBV12-5; lacking DNA, the TRBD1 call made by TCRdb goes unchecked. Germline CDR1 and CDR2: LGHNT and FRNRAP. The CDR3 is made up of 15 amino acids. This CDR3 reads CASGLSLGDYNEQFF.

The chain is built from TRBV7-2 and TRBJ2-3; no DNA is available, so the TRBD1 call from TCRdb remains unchecked. The CDR3 runs to 15 residues. Germline V lookup: CDR1 SGHTA, CDR2 FQGNSA. This CDR3 is CASSLAGGQGDTQYF. The full variable domain, in which reference TRBV7-2 and TRBJ2-3 provide the parts outside the CDR3, is GAGVSQSPSNKVTEKGKDVELRCDPISGHTALYWYRQSLGQGLEFLIYFQGNSAPDKSGLPSDRFSAERTGGSVSTLTIQRTQQEDSAVYLCASSLAGGQGDTQYFGPGTRLTVL.

The J gene is TRBJ1-1, the V gene TRBV9; TCRdb's D gene call, TRBD1, goes unchecked for lack of DNA. This CDR3 comprises 15 residues. Germline V lookup: CDR1 SGDLS, CDR2 YYNGEE. CDR3 in amino acids: CASSPGGGVNTEAFF.

The rearrangement joins TRBV7-9 to TRBJ2-7; TCRdb gives TRBD1 as the D gene, but with no DNA this cannot be confirmed. In germline, CDR1 is SEHNR, CDR2 FQNEAQ (reference sequence). The CDR3 extends over 14 amino acids. This CDR3 reads CASIPDWTPGEQYF.

This chain uses TRBV6-2 or TRBV6-3 with TRBJ2-7; TCRdb gives TRBD1 as the D gene, but with no DNA this cannot be confirmed. Germline V gene lookup returns CDR1 MNHEY and CDR2 SVGEGT. The CDR3 runs 14 residues. CDR3 loop: CASSYVTGGYEQYF.

The rearrangement links TRBV27 to TRBJ2-2; TCRdb's assignment of TRBD2 cannot be checked, as there is no DNA. The CDR3 is 13 residues long. In germline, CDR1 is MNHEY, CDR2 SMNVEV (reference sequence). The CDR3 loop is CASSFPSAGELFF.

The chain links TRBV20-1 to TRBJ2-7. CDR1 DFQATT and CDR2 SNEGSKA come from the germline V gene (reference sequence). The CDR3 length is 12 residues. This CDR3 is CSASKGSYEQYF.

The chain combines TRBV11-1 with TRBJ2-7. Germline V gives CDR1 SGHAT, CDR2 FQDESV (reference sequence). This CDR3 contains 11 residues. CDR3 residues: CASSHTSEQYF.

The chain combines TRBV20-1 with TRBJ2-1; the D call from TCRdb, TRBD2, cannot be confirmed without DNA. CDR1 is DFQATT, CDR2 SNEGSKA, per germline (reference sequence). The CDR3 has 14 amino acids. The CDR3 loop reads CSALLAGPRDEQFF.